A single sample is the source of the 14 T cell receptor beta chains below, sequenced in a study of Graves' ophthalmopathy and Graves' hyperthyroidism. RNA transcripts were the template, and TCR beta CDR3 regions were amplified from them. HTBI primers primed a first-round RT-PCR, and a second-round multiplex PCR followed. Via MiXCR, TCRdb re-called the multiplex PCR reads, giving one row per CDR3 protein. The sample yields approximately 500,000 distinct CDR3 sequences, roughly 14% seen once. The source material was blood. Receptors originate from a woman younger than 45 with Graves' ophthalmopathy.

In its sample, this clonotype was seen many times. This rearrangement joins TRBV2 to TRBJ2-2; D gene unclear. Germline V gene data show CDR1 as SNHLY and CDR2 as FYNNEI. Trimming left V 4 bases short and J 2 bases short, with 11 bases between. This CDR3 has 15 amino acids. The CDR3, as DNA: TGTGCCAGCAGTGGGGCAGTTCCCAACACCGGGGAGCTGTTTTTT. Translating it yields CASSGAVPNTGELFF. The whole variable domain, filled in from reference TRBV2 and TRBJ2-2, reads EPEVTQTPSHQVTQMGQEVILRCVPISNHLYFYWYRQILGQKVEFLVSFYNNEISEKSEIFDDQFSVERPDGSNFTLKIRSTKLEDSAMYFCASSGAVPNTGELFFGEGSRLTVL.

Ten or more counts support this clonotype. This chain joins TRBV28 and TRBJ2-3, with D maybe TRBD2 (5 bases). V lost 7 bases and J lost 2, with 19 bases in between. The CDR3 covers 16 residues. CDR1 is MDHEN and CDR2 is SYDVKM in the germline V gene. The CDR3 sequence is CASTTIEGRDTDTQYF. The CDR3 nucleotides are TGTGCCAGCACCACAATCGAGGGCCGCGACACAGATACGCAGTATTTT.

This clonotype was found many times. The chain couples TRBV29-1 to TRBJ2-4; D gene unclear. Germline V gene sequence: CDR1 SQVTM, CDR2 ANQGSEA. The CDR3 consists of 14 residues. V was pared by 5 bases and J by 0 bases, with 11 bases between. This chain's CDR3 is CSVRPVLAKNIQYF. The CDR3 nucleotides are TGCAGCGTTCGACCAGTGCTAGCCAAAAACATTCAGTACTTC.

This chain joins TRBV20-1 and TRBJ1-6; D is unclear. CDR3 size: 16 residues. Trimming took 1 base from V and 1 from J, leaving 11 bases between them. Per the germline V gene, CDR1 is DFQATT and CDR2 is SNEGSKA (reference sequence). DNA of the CDR3: TGCAGTGCTAGAGGAGGGAACGAATCCTATAATTCACCCCTCCACTTT. Amino acids: CSARGGNESYNSPLHF.

This clonotype has at least ten counts. This chain connects TRBV12-3 or TRBV12-4 to TRBJ1-1; D ambiguous. The CDR3 extends over 13 amino acids. The germline V and J ends were trimmed by 5 bases and 0 bases, with 7 bases remaining between them. CDR3 nucleotide sequence: TGTGCCAGCAGTGGCATAATGAACACTGAAGCTTTCTTT. It encodes CASSGIMNTEAFF.

This clonotype was detected many times. This chain uses TRBV6-1 with TRBJ2-7; possibly TRBD2 for D (6 bases). CDR1 MNHNS and CDR2 SASEGT come from the germline V gene. This CDR3 comprises 19 residues. V lost 3 bases and J 0 bases, leaving 24 bases between the germline ends. The CDR3 sequence is CASSEAVFFLEGSSYEQYF. The CDR3 DNA follows: TGTGCCAGCAGTGAGGCGGTGTTCTTTTTGGAGGGGAGCTCCTACGAGCAGTACTTC.

The chain joins TRBV12-3 or TRBV12-4 to TRBJ1-1; D remains ambiguous. The CDR3 totals 13 residues. The ends were cut back, 7 bases at V and 12 bases at J, with 21 bases in the middle. In DNA, the CDR3 is TGTGCCAGCACCGACCCGGGGTTCGGCCACCCTTTCTTT. Its protein product is CASTDPGFGHPFF.

This clonotype was seen at least ten times. This sequence joins TRBV24-1 and TRBJ2-7, with D hard to call. CDR3 length: 15 residues. The V end was cut by 10 bases, the J end by 3 bases, with 21 bases between. CDR1 is KGHDR, CDR2 SFDVKD, per germline. The CDR3 region is CATRRTEILNYEQYF. CDR3 DNA sequence: TGTGCCACGAGAAGAACAGAGATTCTAAACTACGAGCAGTACTTC.

This clonotype was picked up many times. CDR3: CASSVGTGDNYGYTF. CDR3 DNA: TGTGCCAGTAGTGTGGGGACAGGCGATAACTATGGCTACACCTTC. The rearrangement links TRBV19 to TRBJ1-2; 8 bases line up with TRBD1. CDR1 is LNHDA, CDR2 SQIVND, per germline (reference sequence). There are 15 residues in the CDR3. V gave up 5 bases and J gave up 1 base; unmatched junction bases: 6.

This clonotype appeared many times. The chain is built from TRBV27 and TRBJ1-1, with unresolved D. The CDR3 totals 11 residues. Trimming pared 3 bases from V and 8 bases from J, leaving 7 bases between. Per germline, CDR1 MNHEY and CDR2 SMNVEV (reference sequence). CDR3: CASSLGEEAFF. The CDR3 bases are TGTGCCAGCAGTTTGGGCGAGGAAGCTTTCTTT.

This clonotype appeared many times. The CDR3 sequence is CASSPRGQGSNQPQHF. The CDR3 region has the DNA TGTGCCAGCAGTCCCCGGGGACAGGGCAGCAATCAGCCCCAGCATTTT. The chain has TRBV6-1 and TRBJ1-5; 9 bases are shared with TRBD1. After removal of 5 bases from V and 1 base from J, the junction contained 6 bases not matched to a gene. This CDR3 is built from 16 residues. Germline V gene lookup returns CDR1 MNHNS and CDR2 SASEGT.

This clonotype occurred many times. The chain links TRBV2 to TRBJ2-2, with D tentatively TRBD1 (5 bases). The CDR3 runs 11 residues. The V gene lost 9 bases and the J gene lost 7 bases, with 9 bases spanning the gap. Germline V gene data show CDR1 as SNHLY and CDR2 as FYNNEI. The CDR3 DNA reads as TGTGCCAGTAAGGGGCTCGGGGAGCTGTTTTTT. This translates into CASKGLGELFF.

This clonotype has at least ten counts. One end of the junction does not line up with germline, which may come from a read error. The rearrangement joins TRBV20-1 to TRBJ2-7, with 7 bases matching TRBD1. Germline CDR1 reads DFQATT; CDR2 reads SNEGSKA (reference sequence). This CDR3 is built from 14 residues. CDR3 coding DNA: TGCAGTGCGAGAGGACAGGTTATCTCCTACGAGCAGTACTTC. Its protein product is CSARGQVISYEQYF.

The sample holds many counts of this clonotype. The CDR3 carries no conserved terminal phenylalanine or tryptophan, so it likely arises from a read error. The V and J genes are TRBV6-2 or TRBV6-3 and TRBJ2-2; the match to TRBD2 covers 13 bases. Unmatched junction bases numbered 2, after V lost 5 bases and J lost 5 bases. This CDR3 region has 15 residues. Looked up from germline, CDR1 is MNHEY and CDR2 is SVGEGT. The CDR3 loop reads CASSPGLAGTGELFL. CDR3 bases: TGTGCCAGCAGTCCGGGACTAGCGGGAACCGGGGAGCTGTTTCTT.